The next 25 T cell receptor beta chains were all read from a single sample in a study of T cell responses to AZD1222 COVID-19 vaccine. Produced via immunoSEQ multiplex PCR; TCRdb's table is partial and in-frame only. This table has about 140,000 clones, just under 95% appearing once. The specimen was peripheral blood, collected after recovery from COVID-19. Every receptor here comes from an adult who had recovered from COVID-19.

This chain uses TRBV5-5 with TRBJ2-2; D unresolved. V was cut by 0 bases and J by 6 bases, with 12 bases left in between. Germline assignment: CDR1 SGHKS and CDR2 YYEKEE (reference sequence). CDR3 length: 15 amino acids. The CDR3 here is CASSLGGTSAGELFF. CDR3 DNA: TGTGCCAGCAGCTTGGGAGGAACGAGCGCCGGGGAGCTGTTTTTT.

This chain joins TRBV6-6 and TRBJ2-7; D is unclear. CDR1 and CDR2 from the germline V gene are MNHNY and SVGAGI (reference sequence). V lost 0 bases, J lost 1 base, and 7 bases lay in between. This CDR3 is built from 14 residues. The CDR3 nucleotides read TGTGCCAGCAGTTACTCGATTGAATCCTACGAGCAGTACTTC. It is translated as CASSYSIESYEQYF.

The V call is TRBV18, the J call TRBJ2-7, with D hard to call. CDR1 is KGHSH and CDR2 is LQKENI in the germline V gene. Trimming pared 2 bases from V and 3 bases from J, leaving 11 bases between. This CDR3 spans 14 amino acids. CDR3 nucleotide sequence: TGTGCCAGCTCACCAGAGTCGTACTACTACGAGCAGTACTTC. This gives the protein CASSPESYYYEQYF.

V and J are TRBV30 and TRBJ1-5, with 10 nucleotides matching TRBD1. The CDR3 is 16 amino acids. The germline V gene has CDR1 GTSNPN and CDR2 SVGIG (reference sequence). The V segment lost 7 bases and the J segment 1 base; nucleotides outside the gene matches: 10. The CDR3 sequence: CASRDRGSPSNQPQHF. In nucleotides, the CDR3 is TGTGCCTCCCGGGACAGGGGAAGTCCCAGCAATCAGCCCCAGCATTTT. Full variable domain (remainder filled in from reference TRBV30 and TRBJ1-5): SQTIHQWPATLVQPVGSPLSLECTVEGTSNPNLYWYRQAAGRGLQLLFYSVGIGQISSEVPQNLSASRPQDRQFILSSKKLLLSDSGFYLCASRDRGSPSNQPQHFGDGTRLSIL.

This clone has more than one count but fewer than ten. This rearrangement joins TRBV5-6 to TRBJ1-1, with TRBD1 identical over 12 bases. The length of the CDR3 is 14 residues. Losses at the gene ends were 5 bases for V and 4 bases for J; bases not matched to a gene: 3. Germline V CDR1 and CDR2: SGHDT, YYEEEE. CDR3 residues: CASRGTGGLTEAFF. The CDR3 region has the DNA TGTGCCAGCAGAGGGACAGGGGGCCTCACTGAAGCTTTCTTT. Full variable domain (remainder filled in from reference TRBV5-6 and TRBJ1-1): DAGVTQSPTHLIKTRGQQVTLRCSPKSGHDTVSWYQQALGQGPQFIFQYYEEEERQRGNFPDRFSGHQFPNYSSELNVNALLLGDSALYLCASRGTGGLTEAFFGQGTRLTVV.

In its sample, this clone was seen once. The CDR3 reads CASSLGQANTGELFF. CDR3 nucleotide sequence: TGTGCCAGCAGCTTAGGACAAGCGAACACCGGGGAGCTGTTTTTT. The J gene is TRBJ2-2, the V gene TRBV7-9; D is uncertain. Trimming left V 1 base short and J 0 bases short, with 6 bases between. Germline lookup yields CDR1 SEHNR and CDR2 FQNEAQ (reference sequence). The CDR3 is made up of 15 amino acids.

This chain uses TRBV29-1 with TRBJ2-2; 7 nucleotides align to TRBD1. The CDR3 has 14 amino acids. Germline V CDR1 and CDR2: SQVTM, ANQGSEA. V lost 6 bases, J lost 4 bases, and 8 bases stayed unmatched. The CDR3 DNA is TGCAGCGTGGCTACAGGGGTCGGCACCGGGGAGCTGTTTTTT. It is translated as CSVATGVGTGELFF.

The V call is TRBV28, the J call TRBJ1-2, with D tentatively TRBD1 (5 bases). The CDR3 loop spans 12 amino acids. The germline CDR1 and CDR2 sequences are MDHEN and SYDVKM. The V and J ends lost 6 bases and 7 bases respectively, with 12 bases between them. The CDR3 nucleotides read TGTGCCAGCAGCTCCCTCGGGGCTGGCTACACCTTC. It codes for CASSSLGAGYTF.

There are a few counts of this clone. The chain recombines TRBV30 with TRBJ1-2, with D unresolved. V lost 7 bases, J lost 4 bases, and 10 bases lay in between. The CDR3 extends over 11 amino acids. CDR1 and CDR2 (germline): GTSNPN, SVGIG (reference sequence). CDR3 bases: TGTGCCTTCGGACCTTCCTATGGCTACACCTTC. It is translated as CAFGPSYGYTF.

The gene calls are TRBV29-1 and TRBJ2-1, with D unclear. From germline, CDR1 is SQVTM and CDR2 ANQGSEA. This CDR3 contains 10 residues. The V end was cut by 3 bases, the J end by 7 bases, with 4 bases between. The CDR3 region has the DNA TGCAGCGTTGAGGGGAATGAGCAGTTCTTC. This codes for CSVEGNEQFF.

The chain couples TRBV19 to TRBJ1-1; D unclear. The CDR3 sequence is 14 residues long. Germline lookup yields CDR1 LNHDA and CDR2 SQIVND (reference sequence). Trimming took off 2 bases at V and 5 bases at J, with 12 bases between the two ends. CDR3 nucleotide sequence: TGTGCCAGTAGTATATACCCAGGAAGGACTGAAGCTTTCTTT. Encoded protein: CASSIYPGRTEAFF.

This rearrangement joins TRBV19 to TRBJ1-5; D is perhaps TRBD1 (5 bases). The ends were cut back, 1 base at V and 6 bases at J, with 10 bases in the middle. Germline V gives CDR1 LNHDA, CDR2 SQIVND (reference sequence). The CDR3 runs 14 residues. The CDR3 nucleotides are TGTGCCAGTAGTATAGGGGGAGGGACTCAGCCCCAGCATTTT. It translates to CASSIGGGTQPQHF.

The V call is TRBV12-3 or TRBV12-4, the J call TRBJ2-5; D uncertain. This CDR3 has 11 residues. Trimming cost V 6 bases and J 3 bases, with 5 bases left between them. The CDR3 DNA follows: TGTGCCAGCAGCCCCAAAGAGACCCAGTACTTC. It translates to CASSPKETQYF.

The V call is TRBV6-5, the J call TRBJ2-5; 11 bases align to TRBD2. With V trimmed by 6 bases and J by 4 bases, 1 base remained unmatched. Germline V CDR1 and CDR2: MNHEY, SVGAGI. The CDR3 is 13 residues long. The chain's CDR3 is CASRGTSGETQYF. The CDR3, as DNA: TGTGCCAGCAGAGGGACTAGCGGAGAGACCCAGTACTTC.

J is TRBJ2-7 and V is TRBV20-1; D possibly corresponds to TRBD1 (6 bases). Germline lookup yields CDR1 DFQATT and CDR2 SNEGSKA (reference sequence). CDR3 length: 11 amino acids. Trimming took off 5 bases at V and 2 bases at J, with 7 bases between the two ends. The CDR3 DNA is TGCAGTGCTCGACAGGCCTACGAGCAGTACTTC. Residues: CSARQAYEQYF.

The chain employs TRBV7-8 and TRBJ2-1, with 9 bases that match TRBD2. Germline CDR1 is SGHVS and CDR2 is FQNEAQ. The CDR3 is 18 residues long. After removal of 5 bases from V and 9 bases from J, the junction contained 20 bases not matched to a gene. The CDR3 sequence is CASSPSTLSGGRDGEQFF. Here the CDR3 DNA reads TGTGCCAGCAGCCCATCGACACTATCTGGCGGGAGGGACGGTGAGCAGTTCTTC.

The chain combines TRBV3-1 (or the pseudogene TRBV3-2) with TRBJ2-6; D not certain. Germline CDR1 reads LGHDT; CDR2 reads YNNKEL (reference sequence). Deletions cut 0 bases from V and 0 bases from J, with 6 bases between. The CDR3 length is 16 residues. CDR3 coding DNA: TGTGCCAGCAGCCAAGATTCCTTCTCTGGGGCCAACGTCCTGACTTTC. Encoded protein: CASSQDSFSGANVLTF.

The chain carries TRBV7-9 and TRBJ2-3, with 7 bases identical to TRBD2. Trimming cost V 4 bases and J 2 bases; bases outside gene matches: 6. This CDR3 is built from 15 residues. The germline gives CDR1 SEHNR, CDR2 FQNEAQ (reference sequence). The CDR3 DNA reads TGTGCCAGCAGCTACCGGGAGGACTACACAGATACGCAGTATTTT. Translation: CASSYREDYTDTQYF.

The chain is built from TRBV10-3 and TRBJ2-7; the match to TRBD2 covers 9 bases. Trimming at V came to 10 bases and at J to 4 bases, leaving 8 bases not matched to a gene. Germline loops: CDR1 ENHRY, CDR2 SYGVKD. The CDR3 runs to 13 residues. CDR3 sequence reads: CATRLAEEYEQYF. The CDR3, as DNA: TGTGCCACCAGACTAGCGGAGGAATACGAGCAGTACTTC.

The V call is TRBV10-3, the J call TRBJ2-5, with no clear D. V lost 7 bases to trimming and J lost 4 bases, with 13 bases between them. The CDR3 loop spans 13 amino acids. Germline loops: CDR1 ENHRY, CDR2 SYGVKD. CDR3 sequence: CAIKEGGGETQYF. The CDR3 DNA is TGTGCCATCAAGGAAGGTGGTGGAGAGACCCAGTACTTC.

The genes are TRBV7-9 and TRBJ1-1; TRBD1 is a possible D gene (6 bases). Germline V gene lookup returns CDR1 SEHNR and CDR2 FQNEAQ (reference sequence). Trimming took off 6 bases at V and 2 bases at J, with 13 bases between the two ends. CDR3 size: 14 residues. Here the CDR3 reads CASSLGGANTEAFF. CDR3 nucleotide sequence: TGTGCCAGCAGTCTTGGGGGGGCAAACACTGAAGCTTTCTTT. The whole variable domain, filled in from reference TRBV7-9 and TRBJ1-1, reads DTGVSQNPRHKITKRGQNVTFRCDPISEHNRLYWYRQTLGQGPEFLTYFQNEAQLEKSRLLSDRFSAERPKGSFSTLEIQRTEQGDSAMYLCASSLGGANTEAFFGQGTRLTVV.

The rearrangement uses TRBV10-3 and TRBJ1-2, with D hard to call. The CDR3 sequence is 13 residues long. The ends were cut back, 3 bases at V and 5 bases at J, with 10 bases in the middle. The germline gives CDR1 ENHRY, CDR2 SYGVKD. As DNA, the CDR3 is TGTGCCATCAGTGAACAGCCGGGTTATGGCTACACCTTC. Translating gives CAISEQPGYGYTF.

The V and J genes are TRBV2 and TRBJ1-5, with TRBD1 as a possible D gene (6 bases). The V end was cut by 6 bases, the J end by 1 base, with 16 bases between. CDR3 length: 16 amino acids. Germline V lookup: CDR1 SNHLY, CDR2 FYNNEI. CDR3 loop: CASSTEGGPSNQPQHF. In DNA form, the CDR3 reads TGTGCCAGCAGCACAGAGGGGGGCCCAAGCAATCAGCCCCAGCATTTT.

This rearrangement joins TRBV5-5 to TRBJ1-6; D call uncertain. This CDR3 has 14 residues. V was cut by 2 bases and J by 14 bases, with 17 bases left in between. Germline V lookup: CDR1 SGHKS, CDR2 YYEKEE (reference sequence). CDR3 nucleotides: TGTGCCAGCAGCTTACCTGGCCCCCTTTTAACCCTCCACTTT. Its protein product is CASSLPGPLLTLHF.

This chain connects TRBV28 to TRBJ2-7; D possibly uses TRBD1 or TRBD2 (5 bases each). This CDR3 is built from 15 residues. In germline, CDR1 is MDHEN, CDR2 SYDVKM. V dropped 2 bases and J dropped 2 bases, with 13 bases sitting between them. The CDR3 loop reads CASSLKSRGTYEQYF. The DNA of the CDR3 is TGTGCCAGCAGTTTAAAGTCTCGGGGCACCTACGAGCAGTACTTC.